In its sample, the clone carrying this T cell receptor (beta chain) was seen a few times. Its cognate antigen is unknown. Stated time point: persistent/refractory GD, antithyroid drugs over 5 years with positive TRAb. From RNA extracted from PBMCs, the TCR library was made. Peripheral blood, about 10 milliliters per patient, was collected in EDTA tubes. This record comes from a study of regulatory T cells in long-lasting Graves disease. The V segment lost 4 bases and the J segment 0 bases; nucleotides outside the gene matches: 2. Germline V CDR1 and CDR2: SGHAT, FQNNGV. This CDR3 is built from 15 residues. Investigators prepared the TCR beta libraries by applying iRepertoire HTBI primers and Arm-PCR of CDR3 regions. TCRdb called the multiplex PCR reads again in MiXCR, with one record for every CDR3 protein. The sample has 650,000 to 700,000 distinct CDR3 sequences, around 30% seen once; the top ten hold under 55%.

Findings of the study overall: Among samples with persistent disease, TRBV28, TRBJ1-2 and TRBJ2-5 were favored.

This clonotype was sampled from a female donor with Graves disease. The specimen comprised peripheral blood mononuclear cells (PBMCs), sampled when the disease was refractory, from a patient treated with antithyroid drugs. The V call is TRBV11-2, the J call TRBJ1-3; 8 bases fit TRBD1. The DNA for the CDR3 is TGTGCCAGCAGCTACACAGGGGGCTCTGGAAACACCATATATTTT. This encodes CASSYTGGSGNTIYF.